This T cell receptor (beta chain) was captured by sequencing in a study of cytomegalovirus exposure and HLA in healthy donors. The V gene's germline CDR1 is GTSNPN and CDR2 SVGIG (reference sequence). The V gene lost 0 bases and the J gene lost 3 bases, with 6 bases spanning the gap. CDR3 length: 13 amino acids. The repertoire was sequenced with immunoSEQ multiplex PCR; TCRdb's copy has only in-frame clones and lacks some. The sample shows 70,000 or so clones, about 93% of them seen only once. Study-level findings and limits: It was found in a later analysis that first-cohort TCR clusters tended to co-occur in the 130 or so validation repertoires.

Details on this clone: Its matching antigen is unknown.

The source material was PBMCs. The chain carries TRBV30 and TRBJ1-5; possibly TRBD1 for D (5 bases). The TCR comes from a man younger than 35 in good health and CMV-seropositive. CDR3 region: CAWSVGPNQPQHF. CDR3 DNA sequence: TGTGCCTGGAGTGTGGGGCCCAATCAGCCCCAGCATTTT.